This T cell receptor (beta chain) came from a study of T cells after yellow fever vaccination. Study in general: For low cell numbers, libraries were made with SMART-Seq v4 Ultra Low Input.

Remarks on this clonotype: What it binds is unknown.

Trimming shortened V by 6 bases and J by 4 bases, and 15 bases separated the two germline ends. The CDR3 contains 14 residues. Germline CDR1 LNHDA, CDR2 SQIVND (reference sequence). Study-level findings and limits: It was a small share of clonotypes that appeared in both CD4 and CD8 compartments.

TCRdb reprocessed the 5' RACE reads via MiXCR and lists one record per CDR3 protein. The table has 250,000 to 300,000 distinct CDR3 sequences, approximately 10% seen once. This clonotype was obtained from a man between 18 and 29 years old who received the YFV17D yellow fever vaccine. The V gene is TRBV19, the J gene TRBJ1-2, with a possible D match to TRBD1 (6 bases). The specimen was CD4+ T cells sorted from PBMCs, collected 5 days after the yellow fever booster vaccination. In nucleotides, the CDR3 is TGTGCCAGTAGCCAAGCCGGACAGTTCTATGGCTACACCTTC. Translating it yields CASSQAGQFYGYTF.